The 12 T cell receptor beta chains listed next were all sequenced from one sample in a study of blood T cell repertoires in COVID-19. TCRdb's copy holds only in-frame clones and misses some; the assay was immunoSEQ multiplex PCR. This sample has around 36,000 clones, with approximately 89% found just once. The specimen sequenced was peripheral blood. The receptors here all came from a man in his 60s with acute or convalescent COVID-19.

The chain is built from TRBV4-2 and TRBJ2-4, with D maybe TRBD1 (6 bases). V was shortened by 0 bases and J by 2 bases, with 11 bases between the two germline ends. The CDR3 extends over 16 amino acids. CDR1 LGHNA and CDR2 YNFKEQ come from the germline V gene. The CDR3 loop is CASSQDPQGTKNIQYF. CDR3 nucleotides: TGTGCCAGCAGCCAAGACCCTCAGGGGACCAAAAACATTCAGTACTTC.

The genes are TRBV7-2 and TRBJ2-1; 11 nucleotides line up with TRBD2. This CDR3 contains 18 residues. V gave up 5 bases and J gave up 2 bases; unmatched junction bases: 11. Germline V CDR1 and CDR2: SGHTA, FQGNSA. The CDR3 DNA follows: TGTGCCAGCAGCACTCGGGGTAGCGGGGGGGGCGCCTACAATGAGCAGTTCTTC. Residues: CASSTRGSGGGAYNEQFF.

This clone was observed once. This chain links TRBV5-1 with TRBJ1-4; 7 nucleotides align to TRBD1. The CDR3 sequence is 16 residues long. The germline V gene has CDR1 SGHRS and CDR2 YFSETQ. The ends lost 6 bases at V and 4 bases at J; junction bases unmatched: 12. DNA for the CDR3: TGCGCCAGCACCAATACCGGGACAGACGATAATGAAAAACTGTTTTTT. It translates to CASTNTGTDDNEKLFF.

CDR3 nucleotide sequence: TGTGCCAGCAGCTTTCAAGGGAGTAGCAAGACCCAGTACTTC. Its protein product is CASSFQGSSKTQYF. The chain is built from TRBV5-4 and TRBJ2-5; perhaps TRBD2 as D (5 bases). Germline V gene data show CDR1 as SGHNT and CDR2 as YYREEE (reference sequence). V was trimmed by 2 bases and J by 6 bases, leaving 14 bases between them. The CDR3 runs 14 residues.

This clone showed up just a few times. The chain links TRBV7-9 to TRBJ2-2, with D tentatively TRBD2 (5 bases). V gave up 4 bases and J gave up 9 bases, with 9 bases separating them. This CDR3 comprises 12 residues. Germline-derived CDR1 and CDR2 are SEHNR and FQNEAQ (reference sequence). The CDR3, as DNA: TGTGCCAGCAGCTCCGGGGTTAGGGAGCTGTTTTTT. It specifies CASSSGVRELFF.

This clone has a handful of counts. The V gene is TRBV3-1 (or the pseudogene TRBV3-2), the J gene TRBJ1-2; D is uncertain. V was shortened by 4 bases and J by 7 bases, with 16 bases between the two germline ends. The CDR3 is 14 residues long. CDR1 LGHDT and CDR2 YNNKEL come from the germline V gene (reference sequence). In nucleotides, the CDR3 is TGTGCCAGCAGCCTTCGGAGGCAGGAGGTTGGCTACACCTTC. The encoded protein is CASSLRRQEVGYTF.

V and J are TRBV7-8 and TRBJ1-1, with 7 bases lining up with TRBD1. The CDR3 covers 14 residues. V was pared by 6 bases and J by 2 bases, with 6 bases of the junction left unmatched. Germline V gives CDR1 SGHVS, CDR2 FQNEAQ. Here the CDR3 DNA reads TGTGCCAGCAGTTCCGGGACAGATAACACTGAAGCTTTCTTT. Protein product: CASSSGTDNTEAFF. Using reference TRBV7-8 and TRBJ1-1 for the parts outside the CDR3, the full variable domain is GAGVSQSPRYKVAKRGQDVALRCDPISGHVSLFWYQQALGQGPEFLTYFQNEAQLDKSGLPSDRFFAERPEGSVSTLKIQRTQQEDSAVYLCASSSGTDNTEAFFGQGTRLTVV.

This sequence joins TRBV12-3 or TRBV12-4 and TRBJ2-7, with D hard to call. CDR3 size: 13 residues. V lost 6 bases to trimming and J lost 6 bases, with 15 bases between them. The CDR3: CASSLGASFEQYF. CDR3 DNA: TGTGCCAGCAGCCTGGGCGCTTCGTTCGAGCAGTACTTC.

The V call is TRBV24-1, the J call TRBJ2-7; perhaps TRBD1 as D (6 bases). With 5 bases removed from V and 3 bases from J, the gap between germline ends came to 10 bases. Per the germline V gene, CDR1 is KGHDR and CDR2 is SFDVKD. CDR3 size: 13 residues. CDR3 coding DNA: TGTGCCACCAGTGCAGGGGCCCTCTACGAGCAGTACTTC. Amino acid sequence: CATSAGALYEQYF.

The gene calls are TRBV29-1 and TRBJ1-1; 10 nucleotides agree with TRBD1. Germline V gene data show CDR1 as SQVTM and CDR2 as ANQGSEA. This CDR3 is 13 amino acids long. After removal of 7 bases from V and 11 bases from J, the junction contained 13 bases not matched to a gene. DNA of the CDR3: TGCAGCGGAGGGACAGGGGCCCCAGGGCGGGCTTTCTTT. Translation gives CSGGTGAPGRAFF.

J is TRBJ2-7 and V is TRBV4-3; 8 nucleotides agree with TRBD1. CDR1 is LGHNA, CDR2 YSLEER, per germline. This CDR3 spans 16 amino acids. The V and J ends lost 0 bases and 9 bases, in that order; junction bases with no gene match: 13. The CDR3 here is CASSQDEWDRSPGQYF. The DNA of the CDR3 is TGCGCCAGCAGCCAAGATGAGTGGGACAGGTCCCCTGGGCAGTACTTC.

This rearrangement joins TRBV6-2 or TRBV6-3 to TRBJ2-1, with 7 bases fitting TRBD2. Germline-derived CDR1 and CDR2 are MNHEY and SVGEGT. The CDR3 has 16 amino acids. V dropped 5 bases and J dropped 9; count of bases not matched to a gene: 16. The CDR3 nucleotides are TGTGCCAGCAGTAAGGCCGGAGCTAGCGGCAACCGTGAGCAGTTCTTC. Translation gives CASSKAGASGNREQFF.